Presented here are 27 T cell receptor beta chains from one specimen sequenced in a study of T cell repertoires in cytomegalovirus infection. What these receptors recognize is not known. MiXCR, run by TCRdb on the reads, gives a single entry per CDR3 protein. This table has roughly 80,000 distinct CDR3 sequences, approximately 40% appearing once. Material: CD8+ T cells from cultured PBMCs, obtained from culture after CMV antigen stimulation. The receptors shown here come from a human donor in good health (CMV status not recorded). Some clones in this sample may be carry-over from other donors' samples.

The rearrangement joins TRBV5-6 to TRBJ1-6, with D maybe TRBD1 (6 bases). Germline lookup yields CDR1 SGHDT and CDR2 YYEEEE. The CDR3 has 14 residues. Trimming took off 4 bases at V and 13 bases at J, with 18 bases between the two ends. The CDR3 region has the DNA TGTGCCAGCAGCGAAGCCGGGACATCTCTCCCCCTCCACTTT. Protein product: CASSEAGTSLPLHF.

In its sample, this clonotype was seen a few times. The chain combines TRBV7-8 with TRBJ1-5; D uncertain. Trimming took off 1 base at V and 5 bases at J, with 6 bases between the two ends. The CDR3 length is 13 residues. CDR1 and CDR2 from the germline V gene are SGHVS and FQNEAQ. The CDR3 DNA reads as TGTGCCAGCAGCTTAGAATTTCATCAGCCCCAGCATTTT. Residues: CASSLEFHQPQHF. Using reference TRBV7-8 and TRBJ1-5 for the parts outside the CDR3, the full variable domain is GAGVSQSPRYKVAKRGQDVALRCDPISGHVSLFWYQQALGQGPEFLTYFQNEAQLDKSGLPSDRFFAERPEGSVSTLKIQRTQQEDSAVYLCASSLEFHQPQHFGDGTRLSIL.

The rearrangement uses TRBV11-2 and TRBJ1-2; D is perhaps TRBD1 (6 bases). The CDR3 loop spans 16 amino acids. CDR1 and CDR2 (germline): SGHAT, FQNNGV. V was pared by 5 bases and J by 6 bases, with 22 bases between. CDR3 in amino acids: CASSEGWGARIHGYTF. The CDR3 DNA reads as TGTGCCAGCAGCGAGGGTTGGGGGGCCAGGATACATGGCTACACCTTC.

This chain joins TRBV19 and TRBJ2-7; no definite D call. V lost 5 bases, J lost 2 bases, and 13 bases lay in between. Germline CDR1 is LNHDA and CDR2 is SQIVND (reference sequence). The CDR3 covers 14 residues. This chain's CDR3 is CASSPVGRAYEQYF. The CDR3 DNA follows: TGTGCCAGTAGTCCGGTGGGAAGAGCCTACGAGCAGTACTTC.

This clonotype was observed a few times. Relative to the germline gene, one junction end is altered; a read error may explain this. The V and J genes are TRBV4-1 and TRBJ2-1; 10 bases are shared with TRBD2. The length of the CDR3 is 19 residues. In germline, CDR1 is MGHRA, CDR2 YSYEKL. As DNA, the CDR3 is TGTGCCAGCAGCCAAGCGGGGGGGAGTCAGGATGGTTCCTACAATGAGCAGTTCTTC. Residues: CASSQAGGSQDGSYNEQFF.

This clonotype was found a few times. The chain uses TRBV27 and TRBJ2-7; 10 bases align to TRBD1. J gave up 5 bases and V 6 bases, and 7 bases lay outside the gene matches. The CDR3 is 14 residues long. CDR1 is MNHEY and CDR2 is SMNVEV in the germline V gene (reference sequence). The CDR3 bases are TGTGCCAGCAGGACAGGGGGCGCGGACCACGAGCAGTACTTC. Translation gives CASRTGGADHEQYF.

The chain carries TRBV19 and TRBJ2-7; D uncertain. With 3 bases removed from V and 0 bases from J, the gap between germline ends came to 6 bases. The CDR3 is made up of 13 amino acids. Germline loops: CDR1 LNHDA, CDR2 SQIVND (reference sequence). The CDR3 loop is CASSINPSYEQYF. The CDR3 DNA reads TGTGCCAGTAGTATTAACCCCTCCTACGAGCAGTACTTC.

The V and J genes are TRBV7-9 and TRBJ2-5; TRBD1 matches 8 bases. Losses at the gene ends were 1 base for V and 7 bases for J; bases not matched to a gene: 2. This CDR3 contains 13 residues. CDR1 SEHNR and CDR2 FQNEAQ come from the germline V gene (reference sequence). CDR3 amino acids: CASSLGTGGTQYF. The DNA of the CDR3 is TGTGCCAGCAGCTTAGGCACAGGGGGGACCCAGTACTTC.

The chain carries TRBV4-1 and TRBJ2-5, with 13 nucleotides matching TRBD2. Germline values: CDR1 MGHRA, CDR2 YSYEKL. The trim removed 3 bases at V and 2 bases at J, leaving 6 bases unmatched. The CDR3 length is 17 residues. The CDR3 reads CASSQERTSGGQETQYF. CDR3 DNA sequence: TGCGCCAGCAGCCAGGAGAGGACTAGCGGGGGACAAGAGACCCAGTACTTC.

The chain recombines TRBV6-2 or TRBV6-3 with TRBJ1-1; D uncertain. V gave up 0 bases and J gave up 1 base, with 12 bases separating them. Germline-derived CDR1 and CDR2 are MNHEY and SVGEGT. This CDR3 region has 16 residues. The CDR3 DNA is TGTGCCAGCAGTTACTCGATACAAAGTGGGAACACTGAAGCTTTCTTT. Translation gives CASSYSIQSGNTEAFF.

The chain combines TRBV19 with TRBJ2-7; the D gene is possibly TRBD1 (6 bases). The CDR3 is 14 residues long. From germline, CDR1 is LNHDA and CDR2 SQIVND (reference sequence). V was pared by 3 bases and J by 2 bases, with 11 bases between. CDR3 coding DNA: TGTGCCAGTAGTATTTCTACAGGGCCCTACGAGCAGTACTTC. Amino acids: CASSISTGPYEQYF.

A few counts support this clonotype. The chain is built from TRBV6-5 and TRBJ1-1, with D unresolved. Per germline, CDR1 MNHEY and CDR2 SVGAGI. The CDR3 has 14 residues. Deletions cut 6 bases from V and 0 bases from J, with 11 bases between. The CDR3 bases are TGTGCCAGCAGCCTCAGCCCCCTGAACACTGAAGCTTTCTTT. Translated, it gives CASSLSPLNTEAFF.

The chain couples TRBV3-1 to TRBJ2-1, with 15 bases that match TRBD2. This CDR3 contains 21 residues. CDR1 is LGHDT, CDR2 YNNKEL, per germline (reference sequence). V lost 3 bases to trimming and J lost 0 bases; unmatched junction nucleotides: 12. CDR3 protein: CASSHRAGLAGGRSSYNEQFF. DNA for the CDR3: TGTGCCAGCAGCCACCGGGCCGGACTAGCGGGGGGGCGAAGCTCCTACAATGAGCAGTTCTTC.

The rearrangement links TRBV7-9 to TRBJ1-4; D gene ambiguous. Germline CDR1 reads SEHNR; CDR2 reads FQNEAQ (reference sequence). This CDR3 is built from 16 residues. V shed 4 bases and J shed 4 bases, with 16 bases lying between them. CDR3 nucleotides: TGTGCCAGCAGCTCAAACCTTCGACGGGGTAATGAAAAACTGTTTTTT. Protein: CASSSNLRRGNEKLFF.

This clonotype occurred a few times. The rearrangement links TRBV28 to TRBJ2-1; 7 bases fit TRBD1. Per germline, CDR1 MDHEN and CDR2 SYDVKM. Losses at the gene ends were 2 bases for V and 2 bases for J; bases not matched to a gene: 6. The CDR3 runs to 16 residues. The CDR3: CASSLRPTGPYNEQFF. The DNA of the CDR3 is TGTGCCAGCAGTTTAAGGCCGACAGGGCCCTACAATGAGCAGTTCTTC.

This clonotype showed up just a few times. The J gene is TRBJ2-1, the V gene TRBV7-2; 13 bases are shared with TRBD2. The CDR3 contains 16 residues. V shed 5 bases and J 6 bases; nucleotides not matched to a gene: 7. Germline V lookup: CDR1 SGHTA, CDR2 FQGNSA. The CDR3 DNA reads TGTGCCAGCAGCCCACGACTAGCGGGGGGCCGCAATGAGCAGTTCTTC. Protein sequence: CASSPRLAGGRNEQFF.

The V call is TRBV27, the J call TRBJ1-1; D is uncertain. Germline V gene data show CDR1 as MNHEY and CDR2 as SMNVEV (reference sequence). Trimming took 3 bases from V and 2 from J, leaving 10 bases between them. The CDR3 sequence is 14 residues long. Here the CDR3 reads CASSLEGLNTEAFF. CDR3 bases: TGTGCCAGCAGTTTGGAAGGCCTCAACACTGAAGCTTTCTTT.

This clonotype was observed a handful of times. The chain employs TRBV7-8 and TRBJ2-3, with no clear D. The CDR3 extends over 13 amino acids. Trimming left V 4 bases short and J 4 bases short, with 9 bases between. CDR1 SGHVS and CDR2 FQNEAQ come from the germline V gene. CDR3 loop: CASSSARADTQYF. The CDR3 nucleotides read TGTGCCAGCAGCTCTGCCCGGGCAGATACGCAGTATTTT.

For the CDR3, the DNA is TGCAGTGCTAGAGATCCTACGGATCGGGACACTGAAGCTTTCTTT. Translated: CSARDPTDRDTEAFF. V and J are TRBV20-1 and TRBJ1-1; D unresolved. Looked up from germline, CDR1 is DFQATT and CDR2 is SNEGSKA (reference sequence). V was clipped by 0 bases and J by 3 bases, with 14 bases between them. The CDR3 contains 15 residues.

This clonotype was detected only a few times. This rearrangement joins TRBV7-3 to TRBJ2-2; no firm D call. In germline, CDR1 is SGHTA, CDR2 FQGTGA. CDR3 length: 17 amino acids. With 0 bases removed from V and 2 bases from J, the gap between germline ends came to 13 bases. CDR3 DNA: TGTGCCAGCAGCTTAACCCCTTGGACGGGTAACACCGGGGAGCTGTTTTTT. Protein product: CASSLTPWTGNTGELFF.

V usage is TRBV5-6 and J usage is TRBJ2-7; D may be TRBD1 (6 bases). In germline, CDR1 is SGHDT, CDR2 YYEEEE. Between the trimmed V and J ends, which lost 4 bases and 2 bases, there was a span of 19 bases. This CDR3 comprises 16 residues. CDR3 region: CASSRDLQGHPYEQYF. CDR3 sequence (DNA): TGTGCCAGCAGCCGGGATTTACAGGGTCATCCCTACGAGCAGTACTTC.

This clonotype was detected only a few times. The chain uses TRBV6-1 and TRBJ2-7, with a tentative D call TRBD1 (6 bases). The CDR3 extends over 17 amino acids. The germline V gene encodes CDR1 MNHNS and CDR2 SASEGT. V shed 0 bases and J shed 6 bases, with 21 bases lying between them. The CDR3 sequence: CASSEAVYRDHCREQYF. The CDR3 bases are TGTGCCAGCAGTGAAGCGGTCTACAGGGACCATTGTCGCGAGCAGTACTTC.

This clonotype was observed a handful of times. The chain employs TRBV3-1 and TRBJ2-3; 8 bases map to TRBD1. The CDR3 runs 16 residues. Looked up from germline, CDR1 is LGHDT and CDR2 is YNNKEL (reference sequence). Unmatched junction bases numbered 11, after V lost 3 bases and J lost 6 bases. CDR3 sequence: CASSHIFRGHGDTQYF. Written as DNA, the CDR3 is TGTGCCAGCAGCCATATCTTCAGGGGGCACGGGGATACGCAGTATTTT.

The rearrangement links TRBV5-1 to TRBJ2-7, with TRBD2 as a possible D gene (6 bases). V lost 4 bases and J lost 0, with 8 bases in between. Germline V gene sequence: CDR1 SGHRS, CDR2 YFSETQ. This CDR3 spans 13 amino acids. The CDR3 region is CASSGGDSYEQYF. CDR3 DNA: TGCGCCAGCAGCGGAGGGGACTCCTACGAGCAGTACTTC.

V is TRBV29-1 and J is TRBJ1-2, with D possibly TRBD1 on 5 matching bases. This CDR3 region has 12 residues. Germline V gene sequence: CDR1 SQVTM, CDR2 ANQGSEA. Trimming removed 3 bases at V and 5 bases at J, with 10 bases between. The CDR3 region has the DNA TGCAGCGTTGAGGGTCGGGGGTATGGCTACACCTTC. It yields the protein CSVEGRGYGYTF.

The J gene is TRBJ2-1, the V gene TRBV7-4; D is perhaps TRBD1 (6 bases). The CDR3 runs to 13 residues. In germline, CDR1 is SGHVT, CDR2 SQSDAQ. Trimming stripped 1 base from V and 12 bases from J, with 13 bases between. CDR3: CASSLVYQGGQFF. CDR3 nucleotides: TGTGCCAGCAGCTTAGTATACCAAGGGGGGCAGTTCTTC.

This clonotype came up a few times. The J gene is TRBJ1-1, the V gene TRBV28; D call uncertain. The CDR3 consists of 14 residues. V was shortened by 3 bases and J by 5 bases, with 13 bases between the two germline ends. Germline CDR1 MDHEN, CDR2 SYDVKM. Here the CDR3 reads CASSFSNLRTEAFF. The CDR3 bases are TGTGCCAGCAGTTTTTCAAACTTGAGAACTGAAGCTTTCTTT.